Given below is one T cell receptor beta chain in context. The target antigen is unknown. This specimen belongs to a study of T-cell memory formation after mild COVID-19. Overall study findings and caveats: Contracting CD8+ clones were enriched in EMRA, CD4+ mainly in CM and EM. While clones contracting from day 15 to 85 were balanced between CD4 and CD8, later expanders leaned CD4+.

Libraries for TCRalpha and TCRbeta carried sample barcodes and unique molecular identifiers via 5'RACE. TCRdb independently ran MiXCR on the 5' RACE reads; one entry per CDR3 protein. The sample holds just over 150,000 distinct CDR3 sequences; about 28% are singletons and the top ten take about 12%. CDR1 is SGHDT and CDR2 is YYEEEE in the germline V gene. V gave up 2 bases and J gave up 4 bases, with 3 bases separating them. This CDR3 is built from 12 residues. The sequencing sample was made of PBMCs or a T cell subset sorted from them (not recorded which). This sequence was found in an adult woman who had mild COVID-19 (a few samples of this study predate the infection). Cell type and time point are not known. V gene TRBV5-6 combines with J gene TRBJ2-2; D uncertain. CDR3 bases: TGTGCCAGCAGCTTTCCCACCGGGGAGCTGTTTTTT. The encoded protein is CASSFPTGELFF.